A selection of T cell receptor beta chains follows, all from one sample in a study of T cells in Graves' hyperthyroidism and ophthalmopathy. One entry per CDR3 protein, called by TCRdb with MiXCR from the multiplex PCR reads. This sample has around 620,000 distinct CDR3 sequences, with roughly 46% found just once. The source material was peripheral blood or thyroid tissue (not recorded which). These receptors all come from an adult woman with Graves' disease, either hyperthyroidism or ophthalmopathy (not recorded which). CDR3s include the opening cysteine and the closing phenylalanine or tryptophan. The D gene is left open where the match is weak. Size is omitted from some rows. Given values are once, few, many or a class for expanded clones.

J gene | clone size | V gene | D gene | CDR3 DNA | CDR3 protein
TRBJ1-5 | many | TRBV9 | NA | TGTGCCAGCAGTAAGTATAGCAATCAGCCCCAGCATTTT | CASSKYSNQPQHF
TRBJ1-4 | many | TRBV5-1 | NA | TGCGCCAGCAGCTTGGATCTGGGCAAAACTAATGAAAAACTGTTTTTT | CASSLDLGKTNEKLFF
TRBJ1-1 | many | TRBV3-1 | NA | TGTGCCAGCACCCCCCGGCAGAGGAACACTGAAGCTTTCTTT | CASTPRQRNTEAFF
TRBJ1-2 | few | TRBV27 | TRBD1 | TGTGCCAGCAGTTTATCTGCAGGGGGTTTTCGCTATGGCTACACCTTC | CASSLSAGGFRYGYTF
TRBJ1-5 | NA | TRBV6-2/TRBV6-3 | NA | TGTGCCAGCAGTAGCGAATTTAGGGTTAATCAGCCCCAGCATTTT | CASSSEFRVNQPQHF
TRBJ1-2 | NA | TRBV4-3 | TRBD1 | TGCGCCAGCAGCCCACAAACAGGGGTCTATGGCTACACCTTC | CASSPQTGVYGYTF
TRBJ2-5 | few | TRBV2 | NA | TGTGCCAGCGCTGAAGAGGACTTC | CASAEEDF
TRBJ2-2 | few | TRBV7-3 | NA | TGTGCCAGCAGCGTTCCGGACCTGGGGGCCGGGGAGCTGTTTTTT | CASSVPDLGAGELFF
TRBJ2-5 | once | TRBV19 | NA | TGTGCCAGTAGTGTGGCGTTACAAGAGACCCAGTACTTC | CASSVALQETQYF
TRBJ2-5 | once | TRBV29-1 | NA | TGCAGCGTTGGTTCCGCGAGGGAGACCCAGTACTTC | CSVGSARETQYF
TRBJ1-2 | many | TRBV6-5 | NA | TGTGCCAGCAGTTACGACAGATGGGCCTATGGCTACACCTTC | CASSYDRWAYGYTF
TRBJ1-5 | few | TRBV10-3 | NA | TGTGCCATCGCTTCAGGGGATGGGAGCAATCAGCCCCAGCATTTT | CAIASGDGSNQPQHF
TRBJ2-7 | NA | TRBV24-1 | NA | TGTGCTATCAGTGGTTCTGACGAGCAGTACTTC | CAISGSDEQYF
TRBJ2-7 | NA | TRBV5-1 | NA | TGCGCCAGCAGCCCGATAGGGAGCTCCTACGAGCAGTACTTC | CASSPIGSSYEQYF
TRBJ2-2 | NA | TRBV15 | NA | TGTGCCACCAGCAGAGTTCCAGGGCGCGGGGAGCTGTTTTTT | CATSRVPGRGELFF
TRBJ1-1 | NA | TRBV19 | NA | TGTGCCAGTACCTACGGTAGAGGTGAAGCTTTCTTT | CASTYGRGEAFF
TRBJ2-5 | NA | TRBV25-1 | TRBD2 | TGTGCCAGCTGGGGACTAGCGGGAGAGACCCAGTACTTC | CASWGLAGETQYF
TRBJ1-1 | many | TRBV4-2 | NA | TGTGCCAGCAGCCAAGACGGAGGGGACACTGAAGCTTTCTTT | CASSQDGGDTEAFF
TRBJ1-3 | NA | TRBV5-1 | NA | TGCGCCAGCAGTCCGGCAGGGCAGGGGTACACCATATATTTT | CASSPAGQGYTIYF
TRBJ1-5 | many | TRBV12-3/TRBV12-4 | NA | TGTGCCAGCAGTTTACGAGGGCAGACCCAGCATTTT | CASSLRGQTQHF
TRBJ2-7 | NA | TRBV15 | TRBD2 | TGTGCCACCAGCAGAGGGAGGCTAGCGGTCCTCGGGGAGCAGTACTTC | CATSRGRLAVLGEQYF
TRBJ1-4 | NA | TRBV30 | TRBD1 | TGTGCCTGGAGTGGAGGGAGGGAACAGGGGTTTGGCGAAAAACTGTTTTTT | CAWSGGREQGFGEKLFF
TRBJ1-5 | once | TRBV14 | NA | TGTGCCAGCAGCCCAGGTGGGGGGGCGCAGCAGCCCCAGCATTTT | CASSPGGGAQQPQHF
TRBJ2-3 | once | TRBV7-9 | NA | TGTGCCAGCAGCCCCCCGCGGGGCCGCACAGATACGCAGTATTTT | CASSPPRGRTDTQYF
TRBJ1-4 | few | TRBV20-1 | NA | TGCAGTGCTAGCAGGGGTCTGTTTTTT | CSASRGLFF
TRBJ1-2 | many | TRBV7-3 | TRBD1 | TGTGCCAGCAGCGTTACAGGGGGATCTAACTATGGCTACACCTTC | CASSVTGGSNYGYTF
TRBJ2-6 | many | TRBV11-2 | NA | TGTGCCAGCAGTTCCCGTGCTTCTGGGGCCAACGTCCTGACTTTC | CASSSRASGANVLTF
TRBJ2-7 | NA | TRBV7-9 | TRBD2 | TGTGCCAGCAGCTTAGACACCGGGGGGAATAAGGACGAGCAGTACTTC | CASSLDTGGNKDEQYF
TRBJ1-1 | NA | TRBV25-1 | NA | TGTGCCAGCAGTGAAATTGGAAGGGCGTCTGAAGCTTTCTTT | CASSEIGRASEAFF
TRBJ2-7 | many | TRBV6-6 | NA | TGTGCCACCTCTAACTGGCTAGCGTATCACGAGCAGTACTTC | CATSNWLAYHEQYF
TRBJ1-2 | NA | TRBV12-3/TRBV12-4 | TRBD1 | TGTGCCAGCAGTTTGTTTCGTGACAGGGGTGTTGACACCTTC | CASSLFRDRGVDTF
TRBJ2-7 | many | TRBV7-9 | TRBD2 | TGTGCCAGCAGCTCGTCTAGCGGCGGTTCCTACGAGCAGTACTTC | CASSSSSGGSYEQYF
TRBJ1-1 | many | TRBV19 | NA | TGTGCCAGTAGTATGGGTGAAGGGACTGAAGCTTTCTTT | CASSMGEGTEAFF
TRBJ1-6 | NA | TRBV7-6 | NA | TGTGCCAGCAGACCCGGGACACTGGTGGATTCACCCCTCCACTTT | CASRPGTLVDSPLHF
TRBJ1-1 | NA | TRBV2 | NA | TGTGCCAGCAAGATCGGGGGAGCTTTCTTT | CASKIGGAFF
TRBJ2-1 | few | TRBV7-9 | NA | TGTGCCAGCAGGGGGGGATCCGAGCAGTTCTTC | CASRGGSEQFF
TRBJ1-2 | NA | TRBV7-9 | NA | TGTGCCAGCAGCTTAGGACCCGTCAATGGCAACACCTTC | CASSLGPVNGNTF
TRBJ1-1 | many | TRBV2 | TRBD1 | TGTGCCAGCAGAGAAGACAGGGGAACTGAAGCTTTCTTT | CASREDRGTEAFF
TRBJ1-4 | NA | TRBV5-1 | TRBD1 | TGCGCCAGCAGCAACACCGGGACAGGGGGCAATGAAAAACTGTTTTTT | CASSNTGTGGNEKLFF
TRBJ2-5 | NA | TRBV7-9 | TRBD1 | TGTGCCAGCAGCGAAGGGACAGGGTTGGGTGAGACCCAGTACTTC | CASSEGTGLGETQYF
TRBJ2-5 | NA | TRBV6-1 | NA | TGTGCCAGCATAAAAACAGGGACCGAGACCCAGTACTTC | CASIKTGTETQYF
TRBJ2-7 | few | TRBV9 | TRBD2 | TGTGCCAGCAGCGCCCGAGCTTCGGGACCCCGGGGGGTCGAGCAGTACTTC | CASSARASGPRGVEQYF
TRBJ1-5 | many | TRBV28 | TRBD1 | TGTGCCAGCAGTTACGGACAGGGGGCATGGCAGCCCCAGCATTTT | CASSYGQGAWQPQHF
TRBJ1-2 | many | TRBV6-1 | NA | TGTGCCAGCAGTGAAGGGTCGGACTATGGCTACACCTTC | CASSEGSDYGYTF
TRBJ1-5 | many | TRBV10-2 | NA | TGCGCCAGCAGCGGGCAGGGTAACTATCAGCCCCAGCATTTT | CASSGQGNYQPQHF
TRBJ2-7 | NA | TRBV27 | NA | TGTGCCAGCACACTAAGCAGGAACTCCTACGAGCAGTACTTC | CASTLSRNSYEQYF
TRBJ1-6 | many | TRBV5-4 | NA | TGTGCCAGCAGCTTAGGGGGGTTATCGGTTTCACCCCTCCACTTT | CASSLGGLSVSPLHF
TRBJ1-2 | NA | TRBV4-2 | NA | TGTGCCAGCAGCCAAGACCGGCGAGGAAATGGCTACACCTTC | CASSQDRRGNGYTF
TRBJ2-5 | many | TRBV10-3 | TRBD2 | TGTGCCATCAGTGAGTCCCTTGCGGGAGCGGGCGAGACCCAGTACTTC | CAISESLAGAGETQYF
TRBJ1-2 | NA | TRBV6-1 | TRBD1 | TGTGCCAGCAGTGAACCACAGGGGTCTGGCTACACCTTC | CASSEPQGSGYTF
TRBJ1-2 | NA | TRBV12-3/TRBV12-4 | TRBD1 | TGTGCCAGCAGGACAGGGGAGTCGGCTGACTATGGCTACACCTTC | CASRTGESADYGYTF
TRBJ2-7 | NA | TRBV9 | TRBD2 | TGTGCCAGCAGCACGGGACTAGCGGTAAATTCCTACGAGCAGTACTTC | CASSTGLAVNSYEQYF
TRBJ1-4 | many | TRBV15 | TRBD1 | TGTGCCACCAGCCCCCGCGACAGGGGGAATGAAAAACTGTTTTTT | CATSPRDRGNEKLFF
TRBJ2-3 | once | TRBV19 | TRBD2 | TGTGCCAGTGGTTGGGGACTAGCGGGGGAACTCACAGATACGCAGTATTTT | CASGWGLAGELTDTQYF
TRBJ1-2 | many | TRBV12-3/TRBV12-4 | NA | TGTGCCAGCACCCTGCAGGAGGTCTATGGCTACACCTTC | CASTLQEVYGYTF
TRBJ1-1 | many | TRBV9 | NA | TGTGCCAGCAGCCCCTGGACTGGGGGTGGCACTGAAGCTTTCTTT | CASSPWTGGGTEAFF
TRBJ1-2 | many | TRBV9 | TRBD1 | TGTGCCAGCAAATCTGGGACAGGGGGCAACTATGGCTACACCTTC | CASKSGTGGNYGYTF
TRBJ1-5 | many | TRBV2 | TRBD1 | TGTGCCAGCAGTTCCCCGAGACAGGGCCTGGGGCCCCAGCATTTT | CASSSPRQGLGPQHF
TRBJ1-2 | NA | TRBV29-1 | NA | TGCAGCGTTGATTGGCAAGGGGGTGACTATGGCTACACCTTC | CSVDWQGGDYGYTF